This entry lists 7 T cell receptor beta chains sequenced from one sample in a study of blood T cell repertoires in COVID-19. Produced via immunoSEQ multiplex PCR; TCRdb's table is partial and in-frame only. This table has hundreds of thousands of clones, over 75% appearing once. Material: PBMCs or T cells enriched from blood (not recorded which). These TCRs come from a woman aged 40 to 50 who had recovered from COVID-19.

The rearrangement joins TRBV11-2 to TRBJ1-2; 7 bases match TRBD1. The V and J ends lost 5 bases and 4 bases, in that order; junction bases with no gene match: 10. The CDR3 runs 15 residues. Per the germline V gene, CDR1 is SGHAT and CDR2 is FQNNGV. The CDR3 coding sequence is TGTGCCAGCAGCCCGCTGACAGGGAAGGGCTATGGCTACACCTTC. It encodes CASSPLTGKGYGYTF.

The table lists this clone with a few counts. The rearrangement links TRBV24-1 to TRBJ2-5, with TRBD1 matching over 7 bases. Per the germline V gene, CDR1 is KGHDR and CDR2 is SFDVKD. The trim removed 4 bases at V and 1 base at J, leaving 11 bases unmatched. The CDR3 totals 17 residues. The CDR3 DNA is TGTGCCACCAGTGACCCCCCTAGACAGGGAAGCCAAGAGACCCAGTACTTC. Translated: CATSDPPRQGSQETQYF.

The chain employs TRBV2 and TRBJ1-5; D unclear. V was trimmed by 6 bases and J by 6 bases, leaving 12 bases between them. Germline CDR1 SNHLY, CDR2 FYNNEI. CDR3 length: 13 residues. The CDR3 sequence: CASSPPGGQPQHF. For the CDR3, the DNA is TGTGCCAGCAGCCCACCGGGAGGTCAGCCCCAGCATTTT. The variable domain in full, with the rest retrieved from reference TRBV2 and TRBJ1-5, is EPEVTQTPSHQVTQMGQEVILRCVPISNHLYFYWYRQILGQKVEFLVSFYNNEISEKSEIFDDQFSVERPDGSNFTLKIRSTKLEDSAMYFCASSPPGGQPQHFGDGTRLSIL.

The sample holds a few counts of this clone. The chain carries TRBV2 and TRBJ2-1, with D possibly being TRBD2 (6 bases). Germline V gene sequence: CDR1 SNHLY, CDR2 FYNNEI. The germline V and J ends were trimmed by 11 bases and 5 bases, with 22 bases remaining between them. The CDR3 is 15 amino acids. The CDR3 coding sequence is TGTGCCGCCTCCCCCGGCGGGGTCATCGACAATGAGCAGTTCTTC. Amino acids: CAASPGGVIDNEQFF.

The chain is built from TRBV12-3 or TRBV12-4 and TRBJ2-7; TRBD2 is a possible D gene (5 bases). Trimming removed 3 bases from V and 6 bases from J, with 9 bases in between. The CDR3 consists of 12 residues. The CDR3 nucleotides are TGTGCCAGCAGTTTTCTCGAGGGCGAGCAGTACTTC. The encoded protein is CASSFLEGEQYF.

This chain joins TRBV7-9 and TRBJ2-1; 10 nucleotides line up with TRBD2. Germline assignment: CDR1 SEHNR and CDR2 FQNEAQ (reference sequence). The CDR3 extends over 16 amino acids. J lost 6 bases, V lost 2 bases, and 7 bases had no gene match. The CDR3 here is CASSLPGLAEINEQFF. For the CDR3, the DNA is TGTGCCAGCAGCTTACCCGGACTAGCGGAGATCAATGAGCAGTTCTTC.

This clone was seen once. The rearrangement joins TRBV16 to TRBJ2-1, with a tentative D call TRBD1 (5 bases). Germline V gene data show CDR1 as KGHSY and CDR2 as FQNENV. This CDR3 has 16 residues. V was shortened by 4 bases and J by 0 bases, with 13 bases between the two germline ends. The CDR3 sequence is CASSRQGIGSYNEQFF. CDR3 coding DNA: TGTGCCAGCAGCCGGCAGGGTATAGGCTCCTACAATGAGCAGTTCTTC.